Listed here are 8 T cell receptor beta chains from one sample, sequenced in a study of blood T cell repertoires in COVID-19. Clones were read by immunoSEQ multiplex PCR, and TCRdb kept only the in-frame ones, dropping some. The sample consists of more than 30,000 clones, about 94% of them appearing once. The sample was peripheral blood. These receptors were obtained from a human donor with active COVID-19. The donor label of this sample is uncertain.

The genes are TRBV18 and TRBJ1-5; possible D gene TRBD1, 6 bases. V was pared by 3 bases and J by 0 bases, with 12 bases between. From germline, CDR1 is KGHSH and CDR2 LQKENI. This CDR3 region has 16 residues. The CDR3 spells CASSPSDRYSNQPQHF. The CDR3 nucleotides read TGTGCCAGCTCACCCTCAGACAGGTATAGCAATCAGCCCCAGCATTTT. Drawing the rest from reference TRBV18 and TRBJ1-5, the complete variable domain is NAGVMQNPRHLVRRRGQEARLRCSPMKGHSHVYWYRQLPEEGLKFMVYLQKENIIDESGMPKERFSAEFPKEGPSILRIQQVVRGDSAAYFCASSPSDRYSNQPQHFGDGTRLSIL.

The V gene is TRBV5-4, the J gene TRBJ1-1, with TRBD1 matching 10 bases. The J segment lost 8 bases and the V segment lost 2 bases, leaving 3 bases of the junction unmatched. This CDR3 region has 13 residues. Germline V lookup: CDR1 SGHNT, CDR2 YYREEE (reference sequence). The CDR3 spells CASSFDRGREAFF. DNA of the CDR3: TGTGCCAGCAGCTTCGACAGGGGGCGAGAAGCTTTCTTT. Based on the CDR3 plus reference TRBV5-4 and TRBJ1-1, the full variable domain is ETGVTQSPTHLIKTRGQQVTLRCSSQSGHNTVSWYQQALGQGPQFIFQYYREEENGRGNFPPRFSGLQFPNYSSELNVNALELDDSALYLCASSFDRGREAFFGQGTRLTVV.

In regard to this clone: One end of the junction varies from germline; a read error may be responsible. The chain has TRBV20-1 and TRBJ1-4, with D unclear. Per germline, CDR1 DFQATT and CDR2 SNEGSKA (reference sequence). This CDR3 has 11 amino acids. The CDR3 is CAESTNEKLFF. The CDR3 coding sequence is TGTGCGGAATCAACTAATGAAAAACTGTTTTTT.

The chain has TRBV28 and TRBJ2-5, with TRBD1 identical over 9 bases. Losses at the gene ends were 8 bases for V and 5 bases for J; bases not matched to a gene: 9. Germline V gene data show CDR1 as MDHEN and CDR2 as SYDVKM. The CDR3 runs to 14 residues. The CDR3 protein is CASQRTGASETQYF. The DNA for the CDR3 is TGTGCCAGCCAACGGACAGGGGCATCGGAGACCCAGTACTTC.

The V and J genes are TRBV28 and TRBJ2-7; tentative D call: TRBD2 (6 bases). Germline V gene data show CDR1 as MDHEN and CDR2 as SYDVKM. The CDR3 extends over 14 amino acids. V was cut by 7 bases and J by 3 bases, with 16 bases left in between. This chain's CDR3 is CASTARGERYEQYF. The CDR3 nucleotides are TGTGCCAGCACCGCTCGCGGGGAGCGCTACGAGCAGTACTTC.

The chain employs TRBV7-8 and TRBJ1-4; TRBD1 agrees at 7 bases. Germline CDR1 is SGHVS and CDR2 is FQNEAQ. V lost 8 bases and J lost 14; bases outside the gene matches: 11. This CDR3 is built from 12 residues. The CDR3 sequence: CASSRSGTELFF. DNA of the CDR3: TGTGCCAGCTCCCGATCCGGGACAGAGCTGTTTTTT.

As concerns this clone: This specimen includes other DNA sequences encoding the same CDR3. V gene TRBV11-3 combines with J gene TRBJ2-7; TRBD1 agrees at 7 bases. The germline CDR1 and CDR2 sequences are SGHNT and YENEEA. The V segment lost 2 bases and the J segment 3 bases; nucleotides outside the gene matches: 1. This CDR3 has 13 residues. The CDR3 bases are TGTGCCAGCAGCTTAAGACAGGGCTACGAGCAGTACTTC. It encodes CASSLRQGYEQYF.

This clone was found once. The V call is TRBV14, the J call TRBJ1-2; the match to TRBD1 covers 8 bases. J gave up 6 bases and V 2 bases, and 8 bases lay outside the gene matches. CDR3 length: 15 amino acids. Germline-derived CDR1 and CDR2 are SGHDN and FVKESK. The CDR3 DNA follows: TGTGCCAGCAGCCAATTTCGGACAGGGCAGGATGGCTACACCTTC. This sequence encodes CASSQFRTGQDGYTF.